The rows below give T cell receptor beta chains drawn from one sample of a study of spatial heterogeneity in lung cancer. A single record per CDR3 protein comes from TCRdb applying MiXCR to the 5' RACE reads. The table includes 75,000 or so distinct CDR3 sequences, about 8% detected once. This specimen was PBMCs, taken at surgery. These receptors were taken from a male donor with early-stage non-small cell lung cancer. CDR3s include the opening cysteine and the closing phenylalanine or tryptophan. D genes are given only for firm matches. Size tells how often a clone was seen (once, few, many) or the class of an expanded clone, and some rows leave it out.

V	D	J	size	DNA	CDR3
TRBV10-3	TRBD2	TRBJ2-7	few	TGTGCCATCAGTGAGACGGGAGGGTCCTACGAGCAGTACTTC	CAISETGGSYEQYF
TRBV7-2	TRBD2	TRBJ2-1	many	TGTGCCAGCAGCTTAGCAGCAGCGGGAGGGGGCAATGAGCAGTTCTTC	CASSLAAAGGGNEQFF
TRBV14	-	TRBJ2-1	many	TGTGCCAGCAGCCAAGATTTTCCGGGGGTGTACAATGAGCAGTTCTTC	CASSQDFPGVYNEQFF
TRBV27	TRBD1	TRBJ2-7	many	TGTGCCAGCAGGCGGACAGGTGCCTACGAGCAGTACTTC	CASRRTGAYEQYF
TRBV12-5	-	TRBJ2-1	many	TGTGCTAGTGGTTTGGCCCCGGGGAGCGTCTCCTACAATGAGCAGTTCTTC	CASGLAPGSVSYNEQFF
TRBV20-1	-	TRBJ1-2	-	TGCAGTGCTAGAGACCTAACGCGGGGTACCTATGGCTACACCTTC	CSARDLTRGTYGYTF
TRBV30	-	TRBJ1-5	many	TGTGCCTGGAGTGGAAATAGCAATCAGCCCCAGCATTTT	CAWSGNSNQPQHF
TRBV25-1	TRBD1	TRBJ2-7	-	TGTGCCAGCAGGGTCGGGACAGCCTACGAGCAGTACTTC	CASRVGTAYEQYF
TRBV10-3	-	TRBJ2-2	many	TGTGCCATCAGGGACTCGGGAGAAAAGAACACCGGGGAGCTGTTTTTT	CAIRDSGEKNTGELFF
TRBV27	-	TRBJ2-7	-	TGTGCCAGCAGTTTATCGGGGGGCCTCTACGAGCAGTACTTC	CASSLSGGLYEQYF
TRBV6-5	-	TRBJ1-1	-	TGTGCCAGCAGTTCCGAAGGACCGCGGGGTAGTGAAGCTTTCTTT	CASSSEGPRGSEAFF
TRBV5-1	-	TRBJ2-5	few	TGCGCCAGCAGCTTGAACAGGGACGGAGAGACCCAGTACTTC	CASSLNRDGETQYF
TRBV6-6	-	TRBJ2-1	-	TGTGCCAGCAGCAGATCGACAGGGAGGAATGAGCAGTTCTTC	CASSRSTGRNEQFF
TRBV20-1	TRBD2	TRBJ2-3	-	TGCAGTGCTAGAGAAACAGCGGGAGTTGATACGCAGTATTTT	CSARETAGVDTQYF
TRBV6-1	-	TRBJ2-7	few	TGTGCCAGCAGCGGGACATTTTACTCCTACGAGCAGTACTTC	CASSGTFYSYEQYF
TRBV10-3	TRBD1	TRBJ1-1	few	TGTGCCATCAGTGTGGAGGGGGCTTGGACTGAAGCTTTCTTT	CAISVEGAWTEAFF
TRBV4-2	-	TRBJ1-2	many	TGTGCCAGCAGCCAAGAAACAACCCTCTATGGCTACACCTTC	CASSQETTLYGYTF
TRBV9	TRBD1	TRBJ2-3	few	TGTGTCAGCAGCGTAGCACCACAGGGGGCAGCGGATACGCAGTATTTT	CVSSVAPQGAADTQYF
TRBV6-2/TRBV6-3	TRBD2	TRBJ2-5	few	TGTGCCAGCAGATCCTCCGGGACTAGCGGAGAGACCCAGTACTTC	CASRSSGTSGETQYF
TRBV11-2	-	TRBJ1-1	many	TGTGCCAGCAGCTTGCTGGGGATCATGAACACTGAAGCTTTCTTT	CASSLLGIMNTEAFF
TRBV9	-	TRBJ2-1	many	TGTGCCAGCAGCGCGGACAGCTCGAGCTCCTACAATGAGCAGTTCTTC	CASSADSSSSYNEQFF
TRBV4-1	TRBD2	TRBJ2-7	-	TGCGCCAGCAGCCAGGGCCCGGGACTAGCGGGAGGTACTTCCTACGAGCAGTACTTC	CASSQGPGLAGGTSYEQYF
TRBV15	-	TRBJ1-4	many	TGTGCCACCAGCAGGGGCGGGTTTAATGAAAAACTGTTTTTT	CATSRGGFNEKLFF
TRBV7-2	TRBD1	TRBJ1-2	many	TGTGCCAGCAGGTGGACCAGGGGGCCTAGGATGGGCGGCTACACCTTC	CASRWTRGPRMGGYTF
TRBV5-4	TRBD1	TRBJ2-5	many	TGTGCCAGCTTCCGGGACAGCCAAGAGACCCAGTACTTC	CASFRDSQETQYF
TRBV7-9	TRBD1	TRBJ2-7	many	TGTGCCAGCAGCTCCAACTTCCCGACAGGGTTTGGAGGCATCTCCTACGAGCAGTACTTC	CASSSNFPTGFGGISYEQYF
TRBV20-1	-	TRBJ2-1	few	TGCAGTGCTGGACGGGACTCCCGAGAAAAGGAGCAGTTCTTC	CSAGRDSREKEQFF